The rows below give T cell receptor beta chains drawn from one sample of a study of vaccination and CD4 T cells after COVID-19. These receptors have no identified antigens. TCRdb re-derived calls from the PCR reads in MiXCR, one entry per CDR3 protein. The repertoire holds around 10,000 distinct CDR3 sequences, with 30% to 40% as singletons. Sequencing used CD4+ T cells from blood, cultured in vitro. Receptors were obtained from a human donor in good health. CDR3s include the opening cysteine and the closing phenylalanine or tryptophan. D genes are given only for firm matches. Rows may omit the clone size; those that give it use once, few, many or a size class.

TRBV7-2	.	.	TRBJ1-1	TGTGCCAGCAGCTCCCAGGGCTTTGGCACTGAAGCTTTCTTT	CASSSQGFGTEAFF
TRBV20-1	.	.	TRBJ1-5	TGCAGTGCTAGTGATCAGGGTGCGGGACAGCCCCAGCATTTT	CSASDQGAGQPQHF
TRBV6-1	.	.	TRBJ2-7	TGTGCCAGCAATGAAGCGGCTTTTCAGGGCACTGGGTACTTC	CASNEAAFQGTGYF
TRBV20-1	.	TRBD1	TRBJ2-3	TGCAGTGCCAGACCGGGACAGGGAATAACAGATACGCAGTATTTT	CSARPGQGITDTQYF
TRBV6-1	.	.	TRBJ1-1	TGTGGGGCCAGGTGGGGAGTGAACACTGAAGCTTTCTTT	CGARWGVNTEAFF
TRBV7-3	once	.	TRBJ2-1	TGTGCCAGCAGCGAACTCGGGGACGTAAGCTCCTACAATGAGCAGTTCTTC	CASSELGDVSSYNEQFF
TRBV20-1	.	TRBD1	TRBJ2-7	TGCAGTGCTGGGACAGGTGCCTCCTACGAGCAGTACTTC	CSAGTGASYEQYF
TRBV7-9	.	TRBD2	TRBJ2-2	TGTGCCAGCAGCTTAGGACTAGCGGGAGGTAACGGGGAGCTGTTTTTT	CASSLGLAGGNGELFF
TRBV6-1	few	TRBD2	TRBJ2-1	TGTGCCACCCTGTGGCTAGCGGGGAGGGATGAGCAGTTCTTC	CATLWLAGRDEQFF
TRBV7-9	few	TRBD1	TRBJ1-5	TGTGCCAGCAGCCGGACAGGGGGGTCCAATCAGCCCCAGCATTTT	CASSRTGGSNQPQHF
TRBV14	.	.	TRBJ2-7	TGTGCCAGCAGCCAAGAGGGTGGCTACGAGCAGTACTTC	CASSQEGGYEQYF
TRBV6-5	.	TRBD2	TRBJ2-7	TGTGCCAGCAGTTACTCAGCGATCCTATGGGCGGGAGGGCCTTACGAGCAGTACTTC	CASSYSAILWAGGPYEQYF
TRBV28	once	.	TRBJ1-1	TGTGCCAGCAGTTGGGGAAGGGGATCGAACACTGAAGCTTTCTTT	CASSWGRGSNTEAFF
TRBV5-4	few	.	TRBJ2-7	TGTGCCAGCAGCCCCACCGGACAGTACGAGCAGTACTTC	CASSPTGQYEQYF
TRBV5-1	.	TRBD1	TRBJ2-7	TGCGCCAGCAGCTTTCCTCCCGGGACAGCCTTCTCCTACGAGCAGTACTTC	CASSFPPGTAFSYEQYF
TRBV6-2/TRBV6-3	.	.	TRBJ2-7	TGTGCCAGCAGTTCCCGGCTAACCCCCCTCTACGAGCAGTACTTC	CASSSRLTPLYEQYF
TRBV7-2	.	TRBD1	TRBJ1-5	TGTGCCAGCAGCTTAGGGACAGGCGGGGGGGCCCAGCATTTT	CASSLGTGGGAQHF
TRBV27	few	.	TRBJ2-7	TGTGCCAGCAGTTTATCTGGACTTAGCTCCTACGAGCAGTACTTC	CASSLSGLSSYEQYF
TRBV30	.	.	TRBJ1-6	TGTGCCTGGAGTGTAGGGACGGAGGGCAATTCACCCCTCCACTTT	CAWSVGTEGNSPLHF
TRBV19	few	.	TRBJ2-2	TGTGCCAGTAAAAACCCTGAACACACCGGGGAGCTGTTTTTT	CASKNPEHTGELFF
TRBV20-1	.	TRBD2	TRBJ2-1	TGCAGTGCTAGAGACCTTTCTAGCGGGAGTCGCAATGAGCAGTTCTTC	CSARDLSSGSRNEQFF
TRBV4-3	few	.	TRBJ1-2	TGCGCCAGCAGCCAAGGACAGGTGATCGGCGGCTACACCTTC	CASSQGQVIGGYTF
TRBV7-2	few	TRBD1	TRBJ1-2	TGTGCCAGCAGCTTGGAGGGGGCCAACTATGGCTACACCTTC	CASSLEGANYGYTF
TRBV7-2	few	.	TRBJ2-7	TGTGCCAGCAGCTTATTGGACCCGATGTTCGAGCAGTACTTC	CASSLLDPMFEQYF
TRBV28	.	.	TRBJ1-1	TGTGCCAGCAGTCAGACGGGGTGGAACACTGAAGCTTTCTTT	CASSQTGWNTEAFF
TRBV2	.	TRBD1	TRBJ2-2	TGTGCCAGCAGTGAATCGACAGGGAAGAGCGGGGAGCTGTTTTTT	CASSESTGKSGELFF
TRBV24-1	few	.	TRBJ2-5	TGTGCCACCAGTGATTTCGGCAGGGTGGGTGAGACCCAGTACTTC	CATSDFGRVGETQYF
TRBV7-9	.	TRBD1	TRBJ2-5	TGTGCCAGCAGCCCGGGGACAGGGGAATTTTTAGAGACCCAGTACTTC	CASSPGTGEFLETQYF
TRBV7-9	.	.	TRBJ2-3	TGTGCCAGCAGCTTGGGTTCAGGGAGCAATCAGCCCCAGTATTTT	CASSLGSGSNQPQYF
TRBV7-9	few	.	TRBJ2-6	TGTGCCAGCAGCTTACTTGGACAGAGGGCTGGGGCCAACGTCCTGACTTTC	CASSLLGQRAGANVLTF
TRBV6-4	.	.	TRBJ2-3	TGTTACATTCCGGGGAGGAACACAGATACGCAGTATTTT	CYIPGRNTDTQYF
TRBV11-2	few	.	TRBJ1-1	TGTGCCAGCAGCCTGCGGACCCCTCGGACTGAAGCTTTCTTT	CASSLRTPRTEAFF
TRBV5-1	.	TRBD1	TRBJ2-2	TGCGCCAGCAGCGCGCTGGGGACAGGGAACACCGGGGAGCTGTTTTTT	CASSALGTGNTGELFF
TRBV29-1	once	.	TRBJ1-3	TGCAGCGCCGGAGATGGAAACACCATATATTTT	CSAGDGNTIYF
TRBV7-9	few	TRBD1	TRBJ1-2	TGTGCCAGCAGCTTTACCCGGGACAGTGACTATGGCTACACCTTC	CASSFTRDSDYGYTF
TRBV20-1	.	.	TRBJ2-7	TGCAGTGCTAGAGATTCAGGGAGCTCCTACGAGCAGTACTTC	CSARDSGSSYEQYF
TRBV20-1	.	TRBD2	TRBJ2-3	TGCAGTGCCTACACCGATGGACTAGCTGGCCCAGATACGCAGTATTTT	CSAYTDGLAGPDTQYF
TRBV6-1	.	.	TRBJ1-2	TGTGCCAGCAGTGAACAAGGAGGGAGCGGCTACACCTTC	CASSEQGGSGYTF
TRBV24-1	few	TRBD1	TRBJ2-7	TGTGCCACCAGTGACTCCCGGACAGGGCCCTACGAGCAGTACTTC	CATSDSRTGPYEQYF
TRBV20-1	.	.	TRBJ1-5	TGCAGTGCTAGACCCCGGGGCGTGGATCAGCCCCAGCATTTT	CSARPRGVDQPQHF
TRBV7-2	few	.	TRBJ1-6	TGTGCACAGCAGGGTCCACGGAATTCACCCCTCCACTTT	CAQQGPRNSPLHF
TRBV10-1	.	.	TRBJ2-5	TGCGCCAGCAGAGAATGGGACGGACCGAACTACCAAGAGACCCAGTACTTC	CASREWDGPNYQETQYF
TRBV7-2	.	.	TRBJ2-2	TGTGCCAGCAGCTCATACTACGGGAGGAACACCGGGGAGCTGTTTTTT	CASSSYYGRNTGELFF
TRBV29-1	.	TRBD1	TRBJ2-7	TGCAGCGTTGAGGGGACAGGGGGGTCCTACGAGCAGTACTTC	CSVEGTGGSYEQYF